This T cell receptor (beta chain) originates from a study of OX40 agonist ivuxolimab in advanced cancers. Trimming pared 8 bases from V and 8 bases from J, leaving 12 bases between. The CDR3 covers 11 residues. Germline V gives CDR1 GTSNPN, CDR2 SVGIG (reference sequence). Clones were sequenced by immunoSEQ multiplex PCR, and TCRdb holds only the in-frame ones, with some missing. There are 40,000 or so clones in the sample; around 80% occur only once, and 5% to 6.5% lies in the top ten. This material consisted of CD4+ or CD8+ T cells sorted from blood, taken in a trial of the OX40 agonist ivuxolimab. This chain links TRBV30 with TRBJ2-2, with D possibly matching TRBD2 (6 bases). The clonotype was recovered from an adult with an advanced solid tumor such as melanoma, head and neck, liver or kidney cancer. The CDR3 loop is CALGGHGELFF. For the CDR3, the DNA is TGTGCCCTCGGGGGTCATGGGGAGCTGTTTTTT.